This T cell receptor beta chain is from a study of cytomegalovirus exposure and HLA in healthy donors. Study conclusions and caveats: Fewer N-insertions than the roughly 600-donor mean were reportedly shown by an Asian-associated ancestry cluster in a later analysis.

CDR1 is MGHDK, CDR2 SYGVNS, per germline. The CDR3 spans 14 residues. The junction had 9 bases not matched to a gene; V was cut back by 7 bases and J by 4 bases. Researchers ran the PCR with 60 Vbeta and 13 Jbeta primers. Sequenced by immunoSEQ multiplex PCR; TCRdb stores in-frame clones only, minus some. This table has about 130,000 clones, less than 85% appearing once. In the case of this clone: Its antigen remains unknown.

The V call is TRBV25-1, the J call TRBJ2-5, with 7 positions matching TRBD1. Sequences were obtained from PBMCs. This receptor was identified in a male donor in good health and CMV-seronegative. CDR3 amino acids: CASTRDRVGETQYF. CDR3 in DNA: TGTGCCAGCACTAGAGACAGGGTCGGAGAGACCCAGTACTTC.